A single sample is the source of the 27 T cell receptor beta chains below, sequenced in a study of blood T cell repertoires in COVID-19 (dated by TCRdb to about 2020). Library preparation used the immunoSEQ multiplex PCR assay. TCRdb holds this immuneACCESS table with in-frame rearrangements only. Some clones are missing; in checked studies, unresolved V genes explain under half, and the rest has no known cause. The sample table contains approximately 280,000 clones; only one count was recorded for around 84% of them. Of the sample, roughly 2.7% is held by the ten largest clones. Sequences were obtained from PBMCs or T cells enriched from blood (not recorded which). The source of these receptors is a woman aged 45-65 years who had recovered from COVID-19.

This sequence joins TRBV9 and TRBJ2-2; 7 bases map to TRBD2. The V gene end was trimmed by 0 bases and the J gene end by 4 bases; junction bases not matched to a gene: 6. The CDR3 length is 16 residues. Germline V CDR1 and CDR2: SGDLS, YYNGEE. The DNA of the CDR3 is TGTGCCAGCAGCGTAGACCCGGGGGGAATCACCGGGGAGCTGTTTTTT. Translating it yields CASSVDPGGITGELFF. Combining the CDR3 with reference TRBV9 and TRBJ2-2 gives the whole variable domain DSGVTQTPKHLITATGQRVTLRCSPRSGDLSVYWYQQSLDQGLQFLIQYYNGEERAKGNILERFSAQQFPDLHSELNLSSLELGDSALYFCASSVDPGGITGELFFGEGSRLTVL.

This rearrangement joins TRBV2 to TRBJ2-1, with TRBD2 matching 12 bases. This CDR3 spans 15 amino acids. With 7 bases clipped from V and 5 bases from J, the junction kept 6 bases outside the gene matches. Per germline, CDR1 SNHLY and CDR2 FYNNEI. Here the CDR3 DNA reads TGTGCCAGCACCCCTAGCGGGAGGGCTCACAATGAGCAGTTCTTC. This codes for CASTPSGRAHNEQFF.

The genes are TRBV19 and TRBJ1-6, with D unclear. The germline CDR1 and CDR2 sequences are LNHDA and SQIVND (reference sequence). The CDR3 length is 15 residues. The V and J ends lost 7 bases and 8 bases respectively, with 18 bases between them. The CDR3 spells CASMQADGPDSPLHF. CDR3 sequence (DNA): TGTGCCAGTATGCAGGCAGATGGGCCCGATTCACCCCTCCACTTT.

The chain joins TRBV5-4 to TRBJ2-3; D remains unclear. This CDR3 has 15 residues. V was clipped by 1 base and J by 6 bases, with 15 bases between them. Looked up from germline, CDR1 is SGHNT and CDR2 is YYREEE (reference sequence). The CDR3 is CASSLRSVSADTQYF. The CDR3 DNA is TGTGCCAGCAGCTTGCGCTCGGTGAGTGCCGATACGCAGTATTTT.

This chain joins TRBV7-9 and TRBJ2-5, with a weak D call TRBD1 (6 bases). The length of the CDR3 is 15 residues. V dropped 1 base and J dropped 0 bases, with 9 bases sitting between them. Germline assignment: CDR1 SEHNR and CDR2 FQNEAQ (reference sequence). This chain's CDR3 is CASSLGRGYQETQYF. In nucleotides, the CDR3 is TGTGCCAGCAGCTTAGGTAGGGGGTACCAAGAGACCCAGTACTTC.

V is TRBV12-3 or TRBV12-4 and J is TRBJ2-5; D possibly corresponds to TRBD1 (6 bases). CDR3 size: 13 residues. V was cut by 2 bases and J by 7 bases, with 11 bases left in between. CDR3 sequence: CASSLSEGGTQYF. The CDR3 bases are TGTGCCAGCAGTTTATCGGAAGGGGGGACCCAGTACTTC.

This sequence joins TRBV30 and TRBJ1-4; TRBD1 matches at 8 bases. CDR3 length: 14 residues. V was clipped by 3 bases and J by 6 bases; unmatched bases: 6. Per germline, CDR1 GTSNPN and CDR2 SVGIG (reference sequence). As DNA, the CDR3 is TGTGCCTGGAGGGGAGGACAGGGAGATGAAAAACTGTTTTTT. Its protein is CAWRGGQGDEKLFF.

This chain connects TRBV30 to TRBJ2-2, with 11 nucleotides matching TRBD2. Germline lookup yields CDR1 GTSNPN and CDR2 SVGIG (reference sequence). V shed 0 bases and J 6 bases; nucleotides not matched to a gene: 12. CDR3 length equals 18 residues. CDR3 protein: CAWSVLSSGRPESGELFF. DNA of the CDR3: TGTGCCTGGAGTGTACTCTCTAGCGGGAGGCCCGAGTCCGGGGAGCTGTTTTTT.

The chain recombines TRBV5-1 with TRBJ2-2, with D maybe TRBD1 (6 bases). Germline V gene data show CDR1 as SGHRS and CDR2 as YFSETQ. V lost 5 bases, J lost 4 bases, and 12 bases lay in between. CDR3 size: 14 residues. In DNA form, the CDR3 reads TGCGCCAGCAGTTCGGACAGAGCCACCGGGGAGCTGTTTTTT. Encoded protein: CASSSDRATGELFF.

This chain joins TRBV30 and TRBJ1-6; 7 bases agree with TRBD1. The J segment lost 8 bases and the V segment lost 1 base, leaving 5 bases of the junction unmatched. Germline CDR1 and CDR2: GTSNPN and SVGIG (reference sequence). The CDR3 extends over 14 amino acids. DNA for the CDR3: TGTGCCTGGAGTGCAGGGGGATTGGATTCACCCCTCCACTTT. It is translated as CAWSAGGLDSPLHF. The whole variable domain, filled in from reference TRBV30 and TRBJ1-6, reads SQTIHQWPATLVQPVGSPLSLECTVEGTSNPNLYWYRQAAGRGLQLLFYSVGIGQISSEVPQNLSASRPQDRQFILSSKKLLLSDSGFYLCAWSAGGLDSPLHFGNGTRLTVT.

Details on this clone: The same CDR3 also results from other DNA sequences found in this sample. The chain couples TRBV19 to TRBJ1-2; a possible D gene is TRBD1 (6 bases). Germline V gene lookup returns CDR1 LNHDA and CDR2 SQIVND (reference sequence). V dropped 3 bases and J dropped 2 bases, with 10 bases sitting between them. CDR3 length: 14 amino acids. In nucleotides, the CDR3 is TGTGCCAGTAGTATTGGTACAGGGAACTATGGCTACACCTTC. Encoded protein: CASSIGTGNYGYTF.

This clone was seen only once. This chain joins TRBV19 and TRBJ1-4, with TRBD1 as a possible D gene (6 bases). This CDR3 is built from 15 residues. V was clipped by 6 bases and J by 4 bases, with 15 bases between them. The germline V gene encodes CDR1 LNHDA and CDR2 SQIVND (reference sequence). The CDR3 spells CASSGGLNDNEKLFF. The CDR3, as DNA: TGTGCCAGTAGCGGGGGGCTCAATGATAATGAAAAACTGTTTTTT.

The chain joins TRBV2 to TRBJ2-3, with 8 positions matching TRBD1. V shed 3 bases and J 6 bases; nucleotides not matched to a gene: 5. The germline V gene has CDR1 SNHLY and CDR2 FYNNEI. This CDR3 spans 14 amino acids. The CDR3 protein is CASSDGRGPDTQYF. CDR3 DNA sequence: TGTGCCAGCAGTGATGGCAGGGGGCCCGATACGCAGTATTTT.

CDR3 loop: CASSPDRGRNIQYF. CDR3 DNA: TGCGCCAGCAGCCCTGACAGGGGGAGGAACATTCAGTACTTC. V gene TRBV5-1 combines with J gene TRBJ2-4, with 9 bases identical to TRBD1. Germline V gene sequence: CDR1 SGHRS, CDR2 YFSETQ. With V trimmed by 4 bases and J by 7 bases, 6 bases remained unmatched. The CDR3 loop spans 14 amino acids.

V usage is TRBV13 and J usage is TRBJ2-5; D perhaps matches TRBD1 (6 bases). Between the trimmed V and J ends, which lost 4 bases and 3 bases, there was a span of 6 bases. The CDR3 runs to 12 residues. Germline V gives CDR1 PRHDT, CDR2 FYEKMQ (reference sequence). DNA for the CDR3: TGTGCCAGCAGCTACAGGGAAGAGACCCAGTACTTC. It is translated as CASSYREETQYF.

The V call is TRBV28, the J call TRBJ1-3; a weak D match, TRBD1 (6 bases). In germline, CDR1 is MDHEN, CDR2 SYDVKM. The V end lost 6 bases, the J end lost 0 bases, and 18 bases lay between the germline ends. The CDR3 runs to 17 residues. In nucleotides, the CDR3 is TGTGCCAGCAGGACTACCGGGACACCCAACTCTGGAAACACCATATATTTT. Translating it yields CASRTTGTPNSGNTIYF.

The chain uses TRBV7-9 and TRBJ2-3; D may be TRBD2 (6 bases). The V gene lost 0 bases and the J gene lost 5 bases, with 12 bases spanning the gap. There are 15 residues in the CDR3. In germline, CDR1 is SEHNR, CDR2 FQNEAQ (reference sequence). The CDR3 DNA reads TGTGCCAGCAGCTTAGCCGGGAGCTTAGTAGATACGCAGTATTTT. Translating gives CASSLAGSLVDTQYF.

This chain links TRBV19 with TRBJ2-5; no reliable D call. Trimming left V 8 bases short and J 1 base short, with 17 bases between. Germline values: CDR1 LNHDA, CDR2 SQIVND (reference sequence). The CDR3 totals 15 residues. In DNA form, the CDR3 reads TGTGCCAGTCGAAACCCCCGGTCCCCCCAAGAGACCCAGTACTTC. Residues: CASRNPRSPQETQYF.

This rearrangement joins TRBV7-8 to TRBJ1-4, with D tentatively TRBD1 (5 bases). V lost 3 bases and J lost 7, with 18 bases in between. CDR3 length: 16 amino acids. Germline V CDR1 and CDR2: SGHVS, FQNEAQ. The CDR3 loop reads CASSFLGRGSSEKLFF. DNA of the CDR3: TGTGCCAGCAGCTTTTTGGGGCGCGGTTCTTCTGAAAAACTGTTTTTT. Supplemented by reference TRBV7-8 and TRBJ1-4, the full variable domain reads GAGVSQSPRYKVAKRGQDVALRCDPISGHVSLFWYQQALGQGPEFLTYFQNEAQLDKSGLPSDRFFAERPEGSVSTLKIQRTQQEDSAVYLCASSFLGRGSSEKLFFGSGTQLSVL.

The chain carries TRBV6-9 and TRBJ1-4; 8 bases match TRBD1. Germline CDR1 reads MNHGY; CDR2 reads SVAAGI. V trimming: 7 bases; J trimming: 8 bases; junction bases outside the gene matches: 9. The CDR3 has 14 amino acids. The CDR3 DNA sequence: TGTGCCAGCATTTTTTCCCAGGGGGCGGAAAAACTGTTTTTT. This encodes CASIFSQGAEKLFF.

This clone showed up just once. The CDR3: CASSSDYYEQYF. CDR3 DNA: TGTGCCAGCAGCTCGGACTACTACGAGCAGTACTTC. The chain couples TRBV7-6 to TRBJ2-7, with D possibly TRBD2 on 6 matching bases. V lost 4 bases, J lost 3 bases, and 7 bases lay in between. Germline CDR1 reads SGHVS; CDR2 reads FNYEAQ. This CDR3 is 12 amino acids long.

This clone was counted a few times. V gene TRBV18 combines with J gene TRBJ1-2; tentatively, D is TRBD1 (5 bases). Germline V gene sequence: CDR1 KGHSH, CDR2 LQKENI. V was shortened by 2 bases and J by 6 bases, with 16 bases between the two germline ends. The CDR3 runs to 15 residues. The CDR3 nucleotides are TGTGCCAGCTCACCAACGGCAGGGTTAAACCATGGCTACACCTTC. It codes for CASSPTAGLNHGYTF.

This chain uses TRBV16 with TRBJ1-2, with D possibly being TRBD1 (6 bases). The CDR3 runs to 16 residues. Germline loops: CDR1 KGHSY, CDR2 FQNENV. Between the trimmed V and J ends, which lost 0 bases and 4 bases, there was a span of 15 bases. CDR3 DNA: TGTGCCAGCAGCCAATCGATGAGCAGGGGCGCCTATGGCTACACCTTC. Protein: CASSQSMSRGAYGYTF.

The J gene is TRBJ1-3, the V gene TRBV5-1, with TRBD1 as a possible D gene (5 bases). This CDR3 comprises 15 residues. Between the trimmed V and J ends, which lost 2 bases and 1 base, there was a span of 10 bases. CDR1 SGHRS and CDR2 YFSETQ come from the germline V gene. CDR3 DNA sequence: TGCGCCAGCAGCTTCTGGGGGACTTCTGGAAACACCATATATTTT. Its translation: CASSFWGTSGNTIYF.

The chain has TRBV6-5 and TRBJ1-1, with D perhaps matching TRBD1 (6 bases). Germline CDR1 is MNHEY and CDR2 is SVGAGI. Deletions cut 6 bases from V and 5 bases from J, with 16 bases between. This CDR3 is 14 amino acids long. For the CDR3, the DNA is TGTGCCAGCAGCCTTCGGGGGGGCCGGACTGAAGCTTTCTTT. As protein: CASSLRGGRTEAFF.

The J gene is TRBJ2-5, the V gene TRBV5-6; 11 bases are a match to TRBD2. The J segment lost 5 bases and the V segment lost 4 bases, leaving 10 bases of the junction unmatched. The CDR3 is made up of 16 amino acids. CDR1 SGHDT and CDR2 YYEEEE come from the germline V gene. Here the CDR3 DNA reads TGTGCCAGCAGCCCCTCCCCGGGACTAGCGGTTGAGACCCAGTACTTC. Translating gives CASSPSPGLAVETQYF. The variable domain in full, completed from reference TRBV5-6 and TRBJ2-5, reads DAGVTQSPTHLIKTRGQQVTLRCSPKSGHDTVSWYQQALGQGPQFIFQYYEEEERQRGNFPDRFSGHQFPNYSSELNVNALLLGDSALYLCASSPSPGLAVETQYFGPGTRLLVL.

CDR3 residues: CASSYSSGLAGPTDTQYF. Here the CDR3 DNA reads TGTGCCAGCAGTTACTCTTCGGGACTAGCGGGCCCCACAGATACGCAGTATTTT. The J gene is TRBJ2-3, the V gene TRBV6-2 or TRBV6-3; 12 bases line up with TRBD2. The CDR3 sequence is 18 residues long. J was trimmed by 2 bases and V by 0 bases; bases with no gene match: 6. Per the germline V gene, CDR1 is MNHEY and CDR2 is SVGEGT.